This paragraph reports one TCR beta chain. Antigen unknown. Per the germline V gene, CDR1 is LNHDA and CDR2 is SQIVND (reference sequence). The CDR3 consists of 14 residues. Trimming took 7 bases from V and 0 from J, leaving 10 bases between them. The data stem from a study of T cells in Graves' hyperthyroidism and ophthalmopathy. Across the study: Peripheral blood was obtained at initial diagnosis, preceding any treatment.

Study-level findings and limits: Separating ophthalmopathy from stable hyperthyroidism was achieved by a 13 V-J model.

Active moderate-to-severe ophthalmopathy, Clinical Activity Score at least 3, NOSPECS at least 4, under 3 months' duration. Diagnoses were made from clinical symptoms, serum measures (thyroxine and TRAb), thyroid ultrasound and orbital computed tomography. Authors of the study amplified TCR beta CDR3 regions from RNA transcripts. The HTBI primer set was used in a first-round RT-PCR of the TCR CDR3. Each CDR3 protein gets one entry after TCRdb re-called the multiplex PCR reads with MiXCR. The sample carries about 500,000 distinct CDR3 sequences, about 16% recorded once. This clonotype was obtained from a young woman with Graves' ophthalmopathy. The sample consisted of blood. This chain joins TRBV19 and TRBJ1-3, with D possibly matching TRBD1 (5 bases). The CDR3 protein is CASNRGRSGNTIYF. As DNA, the CDR3 is TGTGCCAGTAATAGGGGTCGCTCTGGAAACACCATATATTTT.